This is a list of T cell receptor beta chains from one sample in a study of T-cell reconstitution after alpha-beta-depleted transplantation in children. Via MiXCR, TCRdb re-called the PCR reads, giving one row per CDR3 protein. The sample contains around 580,000 distinct CDR3 sequences, roughly 24% of which appear only once. The sequences come from PBMCs, mostly from graft donor cells, collected 360 days after TCRalphabeta/CD19-depleted stem cell transplant. These receptors all stem from a boy under two years old who had a stem cell transplant for acute myeloid leukemia, so the T cells may come from the graft donor. The CDR3 runs from the conserved cysteine through the conserved F or W. A D gene is named only where the DNA matches it firmly. Size tells how often a clone was seen (once, few, many) or the class of an expanded clone, and some rows leave it out.

J gene	V gene	D gene	clone size	CDR3 protein	CDR3 DNA
TRBJ2-3	TRBV12-3/TRBV12-4	-	few	CATTVLSTDTQYF	TGTGCCACCACGGTTCTTAGCACAGATACGCAGTATTTT
TRBJ2-1	TRBV20-1	-	many	CSALRDSLSYNEQFF	TGCAGTGCTCTGCGGGACTCCTTATCCTACAATGAGCAGTTCTTC
TRBJ2-2	TRBV21-1	-	-	CASSNVGCTGELFF	TGTGCCAGCAGCAACGTTGGCTGCACCGGGGAGCTGTTTTTT
TRBJ2-5	TRBV12-3/TRBV12-4	-	-	CASSPPAGETQYF	TGTGCCAGCAGTCCCCCGGCGGGGGAGACCCAGTACTTC
TRBJ1-1	TRBV28	-	many	CASSLSDDRNTEAFF	TGTGCCAGCAGTTTATCCGACGACAGGAACACTGAAGCTTTCTTT
TRBJ2-5	TRBV7-6	TRBD1	-	CASSRRQGAQETQYF	TGTGCCAGCAGCCGGAGGCAGGGGGCGCAAGAGACCCAGTACTTC
TRBJ2-3	TRBV7-9	-	-	CASSFLRDTQYF	TGTGCCAGCAGCTTCTTGAGAGATACGCAGTATTTT
TRBJ1-1	TRBV20-1	-	-	CSARVVGATEAFF	TGCAGTGCTAGAGTGGTGGGGGCTACTGAAGCTTTCTTT
TRBJ2-5	TRBV29-1	-	many	CSVEDLWTRRETQYF	TGCAGCGTTGAAGATCTTTGGACACGGAGAGAGACCCAGTACTTC
TRBJ2-3	TRBV27	-	many	CASSYEGRAADTQYF	TGTGCCAGCAGCTACGAGGGCAGGGCAGCAGATACGCAGTATTTT
TRBJ1-2	TRBV12-3/TRBV12-4	-	few	CASSPPDYSNYGYTF	TGTGCCAGCAGCCCCCCGGACTATTCTAACTATGGCTACACCTTC
TRBJ2-1	TRBV7-3	TRBD2	few	CASSSPLGVAGEYEQFF	TGTGCCAGCAGCTCCCCCCTTGGGGTAGCGGGGGAGTATGAGCAGTTCTTC
TRBJ2-1	TRBV7-2	TRBD2	once	CASSFRLAGGTPHEQFF	TGTGCCAGCAGCTTTCGACTAGCGGGGGGAACTCCCCATGAGCAGTTCTTC
TRBJ2-7	TRBV12-3/TRBV12-4	TRBD2	many	CASSLGTSAYF	TGTGCCAGCAGTTTAGGGACTAGCGCATACTTC
TRBJ2-1	TRBV4-3	-	few	CASSHLKGSYNEQFF	TGCGCCAGCAGCCATCTAAAGGGCTCCTACAATGAGCAGTTCTTC
TRBJ2-1	TRBV4-2	TRBD2	-	CASSLNGASGLAGLGNEQFF	TGTGCCAGCAGCCTCAATGGGGCGTCGGGACTAGCGGGCCTCGGGAATGAGCAGTTCTTC
TRBJ2-7	TRBV12-3/TRBV12-4	-	-	CASRKTRLIDDEQYF	TGTGCCAGCAGGAAGACCCGACTTATCGACGACGAGCAGTACTTC
TRBJ2-3	TRBV28	TRBD2	few	CASSLLISGGLTDTQYF	TGTGCCAGCAGTTTACTCATTAGCGGGGGGCTCACAGATACGCAGTATTTT
TRBJ2-7	TRBV29-1	TRBD1	-	CSVGTDRGPTYEQYF	TGCAGCGTTGGGACCGACAGGGGGCCTACCTACGAGCAGTACTTC
TRBJ1-4	TRBV3-1	TRBD1	few	CASSQDHIGTGGEKLFF	TGTGCCAGCAGCCAAGATCATATCGGGACAGGGGGCGAAAAACTGTTTTTT
TRBJ2-1	TRBV4-3	-	-	CASSHEGLRSYNEQFF	TGCGCCAGCAGCCACGAGGGTCTGCGCTCCTACAATGAGCAGTTCTTC
TRBJ2-3	TRBV18	TRBD2	-	CASSSTSGASTDTQYF	TGTGCCAGCTCTTCGACTAGCGGGGCTAGCACAGATACGCAGTATTTT
TRBJ1-3	TRBV28	-	-	CASSLYGGSSGNTIYF	TGTGCCAGCAGTTTGTATGGCGGTAGCTCTGGAAACACCATATATTTT
TRBJ2-5	TRBV9	-	many	CASSVGDRTQETQYF	TGTGCCAGCAGCGTAGGAGACAGGACCCAAGAGACCCAGTACTTC
TRBJ1-1	TRBV12-3/TRBV12-4	-	-	CASRGRKAFF	TGTGCCAGCAGGGGCCGGAAAGCTTTCTTT
TRBJ2-7	TRBV29-1	-	many	CSVDGQGGGGTSYEQYF	TGCAGCGTTGACGGCCAGGGAGGAGGGGGAACGTCCTACGAGCAGTACTTC
TRBJ2-5	TRBV7-2	-	few	CASSIGGGPSLETQYF	TGTGCCAGCAGCATAGGGGGGGGGCCGTCCCTAGAGACCCAGTACTTC
TRBJ2-7	TRBV5-5	-	many	CASSLARLTSSEQYF	TGTGCCAGCAGCTTGGCGAGACTAACTTCCTCCGAGCAGTACTTC
TRBJ2-6	TRBV20-1	TRBD1	-	CCASGTGAFSGANVLTF	TGCTGTGCTTCCGGGACAGGGGCCTTCTCTGGGGCCAACGTCCTGACTTTC
TRBJ2-7	TRBV5-6	TRBD1	few	CASSSTGTGSSYEQYF	TGTGCCAGCAGCTCTACCGGGACAGGTAGCTCCTACGAGCAGTACTTC
TRBJ2-1	TRBV15	-	few	CATSSHAVPEQFF	TGTGCCACCAGCAGCCACGCAGTTCCTGAGCAGTTCTTC
TRBJ2-4	TRBV12-3/TRBV12-4	-	few	CASSLVVIAKNIQYF	TGTGCCAGCAGTTTAGTGGTGATAGCCAAAAACATTCAGTACTTC
TRBJ2-1	TRBV6-1	-	few	CASSESQGRPNEQFF	TGTGCCAGCAGTGAGTCGCAGGGGAGGCCCAATGAGCAGTTCTTC
TRBJ2-5	TRBV5-1	-	many	CASSLVGTIQETQYF	TGCGCCAGCAGCTTGGTAGGCACGATACAAGAGACCCAGTACTTC
TRBJ2-1	TRBV10-3	-	many	CAISEVGSPGNEQFF	TGTGCCATCAGTGAGGTAGGCTCCCCGGGCAATGAGCAGTTCTTC
TRBJ2-2	TRBV20-1	-	few	CSARHRGAEITGELFF	TGCAGTGCCAGACACCGGGGGGCCGAGATCACCGGGGAGCTGTTTTTT
TRBJ2-1	TRBV20-1	-	many	CSAYRPTTLQDEQFF	TGCAGTGCTTACCGTCCGACTACCCTCCAGGATGAGCAGTTCTTC
TRBJ1-2	TRBV28	TRBD1	few	CASSSWDSRFYGYTF	TGTGCCAGCAGTTCCTGGGACAGCAGATTCTATGGCTACACCTTC
TRBJ2-1	TRBV27	-	-	CASSFFEAGVYNEQFF	TGTGCCAGCAGTTTTTTTGAGGCAGGGGTGTACAATGAGCAGTTCTTC
TRBJ1-2	TRBV19	-	-	CASMQGLGYTF	TGTGCCAGTATGCAGGGGCTGGGCTACACCTTC
TRBJ1-1	TRBV5-1	-	few	CASSLAATGVNTEAFF	TGCGCCAGCAGCTTGGCGGCAACAGGTGTGAACACTGAAGCTTTCTTT
TRBJ2-3	TRBV7-2	TRBD1	many	CASSWTGGAGDTQYF	TGTGCCAGCAGCTGGACAGGGGGCGCAGGGGATACGCAGTATTTT